The next 26 T cell receptor beta chains were all read from a single sample in a study of cytomegalovirus exposure and HLA in healthy donors (dated by TCRdb to about 2017). The library was generated by the immunoSEQ multiplex PCR assay. The multiplex PCR relied on a mix of 60 forward primers for TCR Vbeta segments and 13 reverse primers for TCR Jbeta segments. TCRdb took this table from immuneACCESS and kept in-frame rearrangements with V and J called. Such tables lack part of the clones; where checked against another copy, unresolved V genes explain under half of the gap, and the rest is unexplained. Counted in this sample were about 200,000 clones; about three quarters of them appeared once. In total, the top ten clones hold roughly a sixth of the sample. Sample: PBMCs. These TCRs come from a man aged 40-55 years in good health and CMV-seronegative.

The chain recombines TRBV27 with TRBJ2-5; D is unclear. The CDR3 is 13 amino acids. The V and J ends lost 4 bases and 1 base respectively, with 7 bases between them. Germline CDR1 MNHEY, CDR2 SMNVEV (reference sequence). This CDR3 reads CASSSYTQETQYF. CDR3 bases: TGTGCCAGCAGTTCTTACACCCAAGAGACCCAGTACTTC.

V is TRBV19 and J is TRBJ2-5; 9 positions match TRBD1. The germline V gene encodes CDR1 LNHDA and CDR2 SQIVND (reference sequence). V lost 9 bases and J lost 5; bases outside the gene matches: 7. The CDR3 has 13 amino acids. This CDR3 reads CASGGTGRETQYF. The CDR3 DNA is TGTGCCAGCGGTGGGACAGGGCGGGAGACCCAGTACTTC. Full variable domain (rest looked up from reference TRBV19 and TRBJ2-5): DGGITQSPKYLFRKEGQNVTLSCEQNLNHDAMYWYRQDPGQGLRLIYYSQIVNDFQKGDIAEGYSVSREKKESFPLTVTSAQKNPTAFYLCASGGTGRETQYFGPGTRLLVL.

In its sample, this clone was seen a few times. J is TRBJ2-7 and V is TRBV6-5; 7 bases align to TRBD1. CDR1 MNHEY and CDR2 SVGAGI come from the germline V gene. There are 13 residues in the CDR3. V was clipped by 6 bases and J by 5 bases; unmatched bases: 7. CDR3 bases: TGTGCCAGCAGCAACAGGGGCAAGAACGAGCAGTACTTC. Translation gives CASSNRGKNEQYF.

V and J are TRBV19 and TRBJ1-1; D uncertain. Per germline, CDR1 LNHDA and CDR2 SQIVND (reference sequence). This CDR3 contains 13 residues. V lost 4 bases to trimming and J lost 1 base, with 7 bases between them. The CDR3 DNA is TGTGCCAGTAGTACACAAAAGAACACTGAAGCTTTCTTT. This sequence encodes CASSTQKNTEAFF.

This chain links TRBV2 with TRBJ2-7, with D maybe TRBD2 (7 bases). CDR1 SNHLY and CDR2 FYNNEI come from the germline V gene. The V end was cut by 7 bases, the J end by 11 bases, with 18 bases between. This CDR3 contains 12 residues. Written as DNA, the CDR3 is TGTGCCAGCATACGCGGGGGCGCCTCCAAGTACTTC. Its protein product is CASIRGGASKYF. Drawing the rest from reference TRBV2 and TRBJ2-7, the complete variable domain is EPEVTQTPSHQVTQMGQEVILRCVPISNHLYFYWYRQILGQKVEFLVSFYNNEISEKSEIFDDQFSVERPDGSNFTLKIRSTKLEDSAMYFCASIRGGASKYFGPGTRLTVT.

In DNA, the CDR3 is TGTGCCAGCAGCGCGGCCGGGACTAGCGGCTACAATGAGCAGTTCTTC. Its protein is CASSAAGTSGYNEQFF. The chain is built from TRBV5-4 and TRBJ2-1; 11 nucleotides agree with TRBD2. Germline loops: CDR1 SGHNT, CDR2 YYREEE (reference sequence). This CDR3 is built from 16 residues. V lost 4 bases to trimming and J lost 3 bases; unmatched junction nucleotides: 6.

The CDR3 loop reads CASTGHLSGANVLTF. The CDR3 DNA follows: TGTGCCAGCACGGGACATCTCTCTGGGGCCAACGTCCTGACTTTC. The chain links TRBV2 to TRBJ2-6, with D tentatively TRBD1 (6 bases). CDR1 and CDR2 from the germline V gene are SNHLY and FYNNEI. V dropped 7 bases and J dropped 0 bases, with 10 bases sitting between them. The CDR3 is 15 residues long. The variable domain in full, with the rest retrieved from reference TRBV2 and TRBJ2-6, is EPEVTQTPSHQVTQMGQEVILRCVPISNHLYFYWYRQILGQKVEFLVSFYNNEISEKSEIFDDQFSVERPDGSNFTLKIRSTKLEDSAMYFCASTGHLSGANVLTFGAGSRLTVL.

The V call is TRBV7-2, the J call TRBJ1-5; D gene uncertain. CDR3 length: 12 amino acids. The germline gives CDR1 SGHTA, CDR2 FQGNSA. Trimming took off 5 bases at V and 3 bases at J, with 5 bases between the two ends. The CDR3 here is CASSLPNQPQHF. In DNA form, the CDR3 reads TGTGCCAGCAGCCTCCCCAATCAGCCCCAGCATTTT.

This clone was seen a handful of times. The chain recombines TRBV2 with TRBJ1-1; D is perhaps TRBD1 (6 bases). V was pared by 7 bases and J by 1 base, with 16 bases between. The CDR3 loop spans 15 amino acids. Germline V gene lookup returns CDR1 SNHLY and CDR2 FYNNEI. As DNA, the CDR3 is TGTGCCAGCAAACCCTGGGGGCAGGGGAACACTGAAGCTTTCTTT. As protein: CASKPWGQGNTEAFF.

The gene calls are TRBV6-4 and TRBJ1-2; D call uncertain. V lost 5 bases and J lost 6, with 13 bases in between. Germline loops: CDR1 MRHNA, CDR2 SNTAGT. CDR3 size: 13 residues. Here the CDR3 reads CASSPYPGNGYTF. The CDR3 DNA is TGTGCCAGCAGTCCTTACCCGGGAAATGGCTACACCTTC.

CDR3 in amino acids: CASTGGDTQYF. CDR3 in DNA: TGTGCCAGCACAGGTGGGGATACGCAGTATTTT. V gene TRBV6-5 combines with J gene TRBJ2-3; D is undetermined. The CDR3 is made up of 11 amino acids. The V end lost 7 bases, the J end lost 6 bases, and 8 bases lay between the germline ends. The V gene's germline CDR1 is MNHEY and CDR2 SVGAGI.

In nucleotides, the CDR3 is TGTGCCAGCTCACCACTGGGACAGGGGAGCAATCAGCCCCAGCATTTT. It specifies CASSPLGQGSNQPQHF. The rearrangement uses TRBV18 and TRBJ1-5, with TRBD1 matching 10 bases. Germline V lookup: CDR1 KGHSH, CDR2 LQKENI. The CDR3 runs 16 residues. The J segment lost 1 base and the V segment lost 1 base, leaving 1 base of the junction unmatched.

This sequence joins TRBV7-3 and TRBJ2-3, with D unresolved. CDR3 length equals 15 residues. Germline V gives CDR1 SGHTA, CDR2 FQGTGA. V dropped 1 base and J dropped 0 bases, with 8 bases sitting between them. The CDR3 spells CASSLNGGSTDTQYF. Written as DNA, the CDR3 is TGTGCCAGCAGCTTAAATGGCGGAAGCACAGATACGCAGTATTTT.

This clone was detected a few times. The chain joins TRBV9 to TRBJ1-4; no definite D call. Germline CDR1 and CDR2: SGDLS and YYNGEE. V lost 5 bases, J lost 4 bases, and 15 bases lay in between. The CDR3 totals 15 residues. This chain's CDR3 is CASSGQGGLNEKLFF. The CDR3 region has the DNA TGTGCCAGCAGTGGCCAAGGAGGTCTTAATGAAAAACTGTTTTTT.

The chain employs TRBV6-6 and TRBJ2-5; tentative D call: TRBD1 (5 bases). The end of the DNA fits TRBJ2-7 better, so the J call may be wrong. CDR1 is MNHNY, CDR2 SVGAGI, per germline (reference sequence). The CDR3 spans 13 residues. This CDR3 is CASSYGKGYEQYF. In DNA form, the CDR3 reads TGTGCCAGCAGTTACGGGAAGGGGTACGAGCAGTACTTC.

This clone was seen a handful of times. J is TRBJ1-2 and V is TRBV6-6; D unclear. The ends were cut back, 7 bases at V and 2 bases at J, with 14 bases in the middle. The CDR3 covers 14 residues. CDR1 and CDR2 (germline): MNHNY, SVGAGI (reference sequence). The CDR3 region is CASIKEGGNYGYTF. The CDR3 DNA is TGTGCCAGCATTAAGGAGGGCGGAAACTATGGCTACACCTTC.

This chain links TRBV6-4 with TRBJ2-6, with D maybe TRBD1 (5 bases). The length of the CDR3 is 17 residues. CDR1 is MRHNA, CDR2 SNTAGT, per germline. V lost 6 bases and J 0 bases, leaving 15 bases between the germline ends. CDR3 protein: CASSMAGHLSGANVLTF. Written as DNA, the CDR3 is TGTGCCAGCAGCATGGCCGGACATCTCTCTGGGGCCAACGTCCTGACTTTC.

This chain joins TRBV5-6 and TRBJ2-3, with D unclear. Trimming cost V 1 base and J 1 base, with 10 bases left between them. This CDR3 spans 15 amino acids. In germline, CDR1 is SGHDT, CDR2 YYEEEE. CDR3 in amino acids: CASSLLQKRTDTQYF. The CDR3 coding sequence is TGTGCCAGCAGCTTGCTGCAGAAACGCACAGATACGCAGTATTTT.

This clone was found a few times. The chain combines TRBV7-2 with TRBJ2-7; weak D call: TRBD1 (6 bases). The CDR3 consists of 15 residues. Germline V gene lookup returns CDR1 SGHTA and CDR2 FQGNSA. Trimming cost V 1 base and J 6 bases, with 16 bases left between them. CDR3 protein: CASSLGTPQGSEQYF. CDR3 sequence (DNA): TGTGCCAGCAGCTTAGGGACTCCACAGGGAAGCGAGCAGTACTTC.

CDR3 protein: CASSQEVRGTQYF. The CDR3 nucleotides read TGCGCCAGCAGCCAAGAAGTCAGGGGGACCCAGTACTTC. The chain carries TRBV4-1 and TRBJ2-5; a weak D match, TRBD1 (6 bases). V was shortened by 0 bases and J by 7 bases, with 9 bases between the two germline ends. This CDR3 contains 13 residues. The germline V gene has CDR1 MGHRA and CDR2 YSYEKL.

The chain is built from TRBV27 and TRBJ2-3, with 13 positions matching TRBD2. The V and J ends lost 6 bases and 4 bases, in that order; junction bases with no gene match: 7. Germline V gene lookup returns CDR1 MNHEY and CDR2 SMNVEV (reference sequence). This CDR3 region has 16 residues. The CDR3 spells CASSKRLAGGSDTQYF. The CDR3 region has the DNA TGTGCCAGCAGCAAAAGACTAGCGGGGGGTTCAGATACGCAGTATTTT.

The chain employs TRBV5-6 and TRBJ2-1, with D perhaps TRBD2 (6 bases). The CDR3 has 15 residues. From germline, CDR1 is SGHDT and CDR2 YYEEEE. Deletions cut 4 bases from V and 5 bases from J, with 16 bases between. The CDR3 is CASSVGGWTNNEQFF. The CDR3 nucleotides are TGTGCCAGCAGCGTCGGAGGGTGGACAAACAATGAGCAGTTCTTC.

This clone was detected only once. The chain uses TRBV7-3 and TRBJ1-3; perhaps TRBD1 as D (6 bases). Germline V gene lookup returns CDR1 SGHTA and CDR2 FQGTGA. This CDR3 contains 15 residues. Trimming cost V 2 bases and J 2 bases, with 10 bases left between them. The CDR3 is CASSLLAGAGNTIYF. The CDR3 DNA sequence: TGTGCCAGCAGCTTACTTGCAGGGGCTGGAAACACCATATATTTT.

The J gene is TRBJ1-5, the V gene TRBV19, with 7 positions matching TRBD1. J was trimmed by 0 bases and V by 7 bases; bases with no gene match: 6. This CDR3 spans 15 amino acids. Germline CDR1 LNHDA, CDR2 SQIVND (reference sequence). The CDR3, as DNA: TGTGCCAGTACGCACGGGACAGATAGCAATCAGCCCCAGCATTTT. Translated, it gives CASTHGTDSNQPQHF.

The V gene is TRBV30, the J gene TRBJ1-6; TRBD1 aligns across 10 bases. The CDR3 has 13 amino acids. Germline V CDR1 and CDR2: GTSNPN, SVGIG (reference sequence). The J segment lost 8 bases and the V segment lost 6 bases, leaving 4 bases of the junction unmatched. The CDR3 region is CACYGQGDSPLHF. In nucleotides, the CDR3 is TGTGCCTGCTATGGACAGGGGGATTCACCCCTCCACTTT.

The chain uses TRBV23-1 and TRBJ2-3; 8 positions agree with TRBD1. TRBV23-1 counts as an open reading frame of uncertain function. This CDR3 comprises 17 residues. Trimming cost V 6 bases and J 8 bases; bases outside gene matches: 19. As DNA, the CDR3 is TGCGCCAGCAGGGACAGGGACGGTAGCGGTCCAGGGGGTACGCAGTATTTT. It yields the protein CASRDRDGSGPGGTQYF.